This T cell receptor (beta chain) was identified during a study of Graves' ophthalmopathy and Graves' hyperthyroidism. Notes on the study in general: Sensitivity reached around 88% and specificity roughly 76% for a 13-signature model separating ophthalmopathy from stable hyperthyroidism.

The V end was cut by 2 bases, the J end by 0 bases, with 7 bases between. This CDR3 has 14 amino acids. Germline V gives CDR1 MNHNS, CDR2 SASEGT. RNA transcripts provided the template for amplifying TCR beta CDR3 regions. The authors performed first-round RT-PCR with HTBI primers and then a second-round multiplex PCR. TCRdb reprocessed the multiplex PCR reads with MiXCR, giving one entry per CDR3 protein. Of 350,000 to 400,000 distinct CDR3 sequences in the sample, 15% were seen once. If patients had other autoimmune diseases, uncontrolled infections, pregnancy or lactation, they were excluded. This clonotype was seen many times. Antigen: not known.

The gene calls are TRBV6-1 and TRBJ1-1; D unclear. The receptor's source is a woman under 30 with stable Graves' hyperthyroidism. The specimen was peripheral blood. CDR3 sequence: CASSEWSMNTEAFF. CDR3 nucleotides: TGTGCCAGCAGTGAATGGAGCATGAACACTGAAGCTTTCTTT.